This T cell receptor (beta chain) was profiled in a study of early T cells in non-severe SARS-CoV-2 infection. Background on the study: It was bulk RNA from unsorted whole blood that was sequenced, and the chains were unpaired.

The V and J ends lost 3 bases and 0 bases respectively, with 8 bases between them. This CDR3 spans 15 amino acids. Germline V gives CDR1 MGHRA, CDR2 YSYEKL. Regarding the study as a whole: Clonotype matching in VDJdb favored anti-spike CD8 responses and did not capture private and CD4 specificities.

Individual cDNA molecules received unique molecular identifiers during library preparation. TCRdb ran MiXCR on the 5' RACE reads and lists one entry per CDR3 protein. The table lists around 78,000 distinct CDR3 sequences, 10% of them singletons. The sample holds a few counts of this clonotype. Its specificity is not known. V is TRBV4-1 and J is TRBJ2-2; D is uncertain. Sequences were derived from whole blood, sampled at baseline. The clonotype comes from an adult who was a healthcare worker with PCR-confirmed SARS-CoV-2 infection or an uninfected control (not recorded which). The CDR3 DNA follows: TGCGCCAGCAGCCAGCGCCCCACGAACACCGGGGAGCTGTTTTTT. Residues: CASSQRPTNTGELFF.